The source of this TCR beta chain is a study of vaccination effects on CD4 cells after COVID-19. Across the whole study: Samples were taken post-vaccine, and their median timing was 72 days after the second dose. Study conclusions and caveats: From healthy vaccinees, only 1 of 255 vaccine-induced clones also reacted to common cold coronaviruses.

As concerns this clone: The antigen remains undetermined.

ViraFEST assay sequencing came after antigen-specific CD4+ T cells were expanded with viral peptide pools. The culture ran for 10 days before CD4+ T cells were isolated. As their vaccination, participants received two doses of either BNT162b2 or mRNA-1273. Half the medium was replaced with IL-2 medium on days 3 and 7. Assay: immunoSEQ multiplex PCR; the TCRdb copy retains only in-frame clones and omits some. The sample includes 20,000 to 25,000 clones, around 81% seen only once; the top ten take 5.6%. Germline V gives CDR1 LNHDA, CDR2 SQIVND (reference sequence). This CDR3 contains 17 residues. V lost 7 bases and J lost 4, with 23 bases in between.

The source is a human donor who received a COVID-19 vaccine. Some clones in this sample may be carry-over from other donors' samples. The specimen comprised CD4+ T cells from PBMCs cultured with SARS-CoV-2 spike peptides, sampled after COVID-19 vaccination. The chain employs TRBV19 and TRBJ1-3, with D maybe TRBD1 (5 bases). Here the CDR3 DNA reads TGTGCCAGTACCTTAAAGCGGGACTCGGTTGGCGGAAACACCATATATTTT. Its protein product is CASTLKRDSVGGNTIYF.